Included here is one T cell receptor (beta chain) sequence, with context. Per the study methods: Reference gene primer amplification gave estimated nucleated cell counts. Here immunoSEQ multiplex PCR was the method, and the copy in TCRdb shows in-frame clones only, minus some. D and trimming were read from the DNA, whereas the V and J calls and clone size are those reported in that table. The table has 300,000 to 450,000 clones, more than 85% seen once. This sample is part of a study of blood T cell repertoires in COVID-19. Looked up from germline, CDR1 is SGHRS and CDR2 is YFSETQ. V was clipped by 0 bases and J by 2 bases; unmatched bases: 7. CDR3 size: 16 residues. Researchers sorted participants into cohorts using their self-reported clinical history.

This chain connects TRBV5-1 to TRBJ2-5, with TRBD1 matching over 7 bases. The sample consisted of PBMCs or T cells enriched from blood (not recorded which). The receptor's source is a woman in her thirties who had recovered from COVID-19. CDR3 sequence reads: CASSLGQGVPQETQYF. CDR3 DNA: TGCGCCAGCAGCTTGGGGCAGGGGGTGCCGCAAGAGACCCAGTACTTC.